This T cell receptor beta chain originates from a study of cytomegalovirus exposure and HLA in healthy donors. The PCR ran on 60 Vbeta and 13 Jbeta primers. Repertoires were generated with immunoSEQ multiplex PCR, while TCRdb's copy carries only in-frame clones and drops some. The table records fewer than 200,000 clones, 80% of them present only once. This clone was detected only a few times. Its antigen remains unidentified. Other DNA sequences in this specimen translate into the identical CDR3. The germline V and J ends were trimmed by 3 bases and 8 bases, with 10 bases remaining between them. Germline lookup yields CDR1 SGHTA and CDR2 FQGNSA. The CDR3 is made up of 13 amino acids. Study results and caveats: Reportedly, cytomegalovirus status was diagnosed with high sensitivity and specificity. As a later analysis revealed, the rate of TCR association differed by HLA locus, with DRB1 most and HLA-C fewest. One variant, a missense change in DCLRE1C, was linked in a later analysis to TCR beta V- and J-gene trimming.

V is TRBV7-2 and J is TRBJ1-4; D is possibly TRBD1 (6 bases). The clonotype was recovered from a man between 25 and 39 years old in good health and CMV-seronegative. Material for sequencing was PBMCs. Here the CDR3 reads CASSFAGEEKLFF. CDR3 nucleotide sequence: TGTGCCAGCAGCTTTGCAGGGGAGGAAAAACTGTTTTTT.